This TCR beta chain was profiled in a study of read filtering for tumor transcriptome and immune sequencing. This library used 300 to 450 ng RNA and molecular barcoded adaptors spanning alpha/delta and beta/gamma chains. From the reads, TCRdb called clonotypes with MiXCR, one entry per CDR3 protein. Counted here are 100,000 to 150,000 distinct CDR3 sequences, 10% to 15% occurring once; the ten biggest clones make up more than 9.5%. Trimming removed 5 bases at V and 7 bases at J, with 23 bases between. The CDR3 is 16 residues long. Germline assignment: CDR1 SQVTM and CDR2 ANQGSEA. This clonotype has at least ten counts.

The sample was a population of CD138-negative cells sorted from bone marrow. V gene TRBV29-1 combines with J gene TRBJ1-4, with D perhaps TRBD1 (5 bases). The clonotype was recovered from a donor aged 40 or over with multiple myeloma. CDR3 DNA: TGCAGCGTTACCTTCTTCCGGGACGGAAATTCTGAAAAACTGTTTTTT. Translation gives CSVTFFRDGNSEKLFF.